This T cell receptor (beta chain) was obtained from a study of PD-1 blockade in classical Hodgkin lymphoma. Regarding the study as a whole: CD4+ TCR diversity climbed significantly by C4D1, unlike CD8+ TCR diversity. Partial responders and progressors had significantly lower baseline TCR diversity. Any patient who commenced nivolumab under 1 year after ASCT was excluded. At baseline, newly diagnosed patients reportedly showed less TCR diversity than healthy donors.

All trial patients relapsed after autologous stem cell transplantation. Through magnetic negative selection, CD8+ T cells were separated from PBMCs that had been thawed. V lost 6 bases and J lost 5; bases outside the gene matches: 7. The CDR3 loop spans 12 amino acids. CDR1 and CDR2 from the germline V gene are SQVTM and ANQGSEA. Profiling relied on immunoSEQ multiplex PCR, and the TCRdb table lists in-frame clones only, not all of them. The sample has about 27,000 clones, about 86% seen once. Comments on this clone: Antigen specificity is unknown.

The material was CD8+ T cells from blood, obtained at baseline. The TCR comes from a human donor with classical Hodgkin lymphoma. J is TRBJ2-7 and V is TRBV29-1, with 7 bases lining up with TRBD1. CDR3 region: CSVGTAADEQYF. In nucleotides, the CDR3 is TGCAGCGTCGGGACAGCCGCCGACGAGCAGTACTTC.